The 14 T cell receptor beta chains given below trace back to one sample, sequenced in a study of blood T cell repertoires in COVID-19. Assay: immunoSEQ multiplex PCR; the TCRdb copy retains only in-frame clones and omits some. The table has 150,000 to 200,000 clones, around nine tenths seen once. The specimen sequenced was peripheral blood. The receptors come from a man aged 65 to 79 with acute or convalescent COVID-19.

This chain joins TRBV5-1 and TRBJ2-3; TRBD2 matches 13 bases. The CDR3 contains 17 residues. Looked up from germline, CDR1 is SGHRS and CDR2 is YFSETQ. J gave up 6 bases and V 2 bases, and 9 bases lay outside the gene matches. CDR3 DNA sequence: TGCGCCAGCAGCTTTTGGACTAGCGGGAGCACCGATGATACGCAGTATTTT. This sequence encodes CASSFWTSGSTDDTQYF. The full variable domain, with the rest looked up from reference TRBV5-1 and TRBJ2-3, is KAGVTQTPRYLIKTRGQQVTLSCSPISGHRSVSWYQQTPGQGLQFLFEYFSETQRNKGNFPGRFSGRQFSNSRSEMNVSTLELGDSALYLCASSFWTSGSTDDTQYFGPGTRLTVL.

This chain links TRBV5-1 with TRBJ2-3; D is perhaps TRBD1 (5 bases). CDR1 SGHRS and CDR2 YFSETQ come from the germline V gene. The CDR3 is made up of 15 amino acids. The ends were cut back, 4 bases at V and 0 bases at J, with 12 bases in the middle. The CDR3 sequence is CASSQQELSTDTQYF. The CDR3 nucleotides read TGCGCCAGCAGCCAACAGGAACTGAGCACAGATACGCAGTATTTT.

The rearrangement joins TRBV2 to TRBJ1-5; TRBD1 aligns across 7 bases. The CDR3 is 15 amino acids. Looked up from germline, CDR1 is SNHLY and CDR2 is FYNNEI. V shed 6 bases and J 7 bases; nucleotides not matched to a gene: 12. CDR3: CASSPTGLGGQPQHF. The DNA for the CDR3 is TGTGCCAGCAGCCCGACAGGGCTCGGAGGGCAGCCCCAGCATTTT.

The rearrangement uses TRBV28 and TRBJ2-3; 8 nucleotides match TRBD1. Germline assignment: CDR1 MDHEN and CDR2 SYDVKM. J gave up 3 bases and V 6 bases, and 5 bases lay outside the gene matches. There are 14 residues in the CDR3. In DNA form, the CDR3 reads TGTGCCAGCAGGGACAGGGTTCGAACAGATACGCAGTATTTT. It codes for CASRDRVRTDTQYF.

The V and J genes are TRBV5-1 and TRBJ1-6, with D possibly being TRBD1 (6 bases). CDR1 is SGHRS, CDR2 YFSETQ, per germline. The ends were cut back, 4 bases at V and 13 bases at J, with 18 bases in the middle. This CDR3 region has 14 residues. The CDR3 protein is CASSPQGPVSPLHF. CDR3 DNA: TGCGCCAGCAGCCCCCAGGGGCCGGTCTCGCCCCTCCACTTT.

The sample holds a few counts of this clone. This chain connects TRBV21-1 to TRBJ2-3; the table gives TRBD1 as D, unverified against the DNA. TRBV21-1 represents a pseudogene. This CDR3 is 18 amino acids long. Written as DNA, the CDR3 is TGTGCCAGCAGCAAAGTGCCCGGACAGGGCCTCAGCACAGATACGCAGTATTTT. Residues: CASSKVPGQGLSTDTQYF.

This rearrangement joins TRBV11-2 to TRBJ1-1; D is unresolved. The germline gives CDR1 SGHAT, CDR2 FQNNGV. Trimming stripped 1 base from V and 4 bases from J, with 7 bases between. The CDR3 contains 13 residues. The CDR3 coding sequence is TGTGCCAGCAGCTTAGGGGCGGGCACTGAAGCTTTCTTT. Its translation: CASSLGAGTEAFF.

The chain joins TRBV21-1 to TRBJ1-1. TRBV21-1 is a documented pseudogene. The CDR3 runs 16 residues. The CDR3 DNA follows: TGTGCCAGCAGCGCCGAGCTTTTACCAATGAACACTGAAGCTTTCTTT. Its translation is CASSAELLPMNTEAFF.

The rearrangement links TRBV3-1 (or the pseudogene TRBV3-2) to TRBJ1-2; a weak D match, TRBD1 (6 bases). Germline V gives CDR1 LGHDT, CDR2 YNNKEL (reference sequence). V lost 4 bases and J 4 bases, leaving 22 bases between the germline ends. CDR3 size: 17 residues. The DNA for the CDR3 is TGTGCCAGCAGCCCCTTTGGACAGTTCTATTTAATCTATGGCTACACCTTC. It translates to CASSPFGQFYLIYGYTF.

V is TRBV15 and J is TRBJ1-1; D is unclear. The CDR3 runs to 15 residues. V lost 0 bases and J 2 bases, leaving 10 bases between the germline ends. CDR1 and CDR2 from the germline V gene are LNHNV and YYDKDF (reference sequence). DNA for the CDR3: TGTGCCACCAGCAGAGATTTGGGCTTTAACACTGAAGCTTTCTTT. Translated: CATSRDLGFNTEAFF. Filled out from reference TRBV15 and TRBJ1-1, the complete variable domain reads DAMVIQNPRYQVTQFGKPVTLSCSQTLNHNVMYWYQQKSSQAPKLLFHYYDKDFNNEADTPDNFQSRRPNTSFCFLDIRSPGLGDTAMYLCATSRDLGFNTEAFFGQGTRLTVV.

The rearrangement uses TRBV6-2 or TRBV6-3 and TRBJ1-5; tentatively, D is TRBD1 (6 bases). The CDR3 is made up of 15 amino acids. V lost 1 base to trimming and J lost 5 bases, with 12 bases between them. Germline V gives CDR1 MNHEY, CDR2 SVGEGT. The CDR3 DNA follows: TGTGCCAGCAGTTACTTTGCCAACAGGGATCAGCCCCAGCATTTT. Translated: CASSYFANRDQPQHF.

The rearrangement uses TRBV4-2 and TRBJ2-1; 9 bases map to TRBD2. There are 16 residues in the CDR3. CDR1 is LGHNA, CDR2 YNFKEQ, per germline. Unmatched junction bases numbered 10, after V lost 5 bases and J lost 5 bases. The CDR3: CASSKSSGEPHNEQFF. The CDR3 region has the DNA TGTGCCAGCAGCAAATCTAGCGGGGAGCCTCACAATGAGCAGTTCTTC.

The chain uses TRBV7-9 and TRBJ1-1; D might be TRBD1 (5 bases). Per the germline V gene, CDR1 is SEHNR and CDR2 is FQNEAQ (reference sequence). The CDR3 contains 16 residues. The ends were cut back, 0 bases at V and 1 base at J, with 12 bases in the middle. Here the CDR3 reads CASSLAPETANTEAFF. The DNA for the CDR3 is TGTGCCAGCAGCTTAGCGCCGGAGACAGCGAACACTGAAGCTTTCTTT.

This chain joins TRBV30 and TRBJ2-1; 7 nucleotides align to TRBD2. The germline V gene encodes CDR1 GTSNPN and CDR2 SVGIG (reference sequence). With V trimmed by 5 bases and J by 8 bases, 12 bases remained unmatched. The CDR3 sequence is 14 residues long. The CDR3 here is CAWAPNSGVDEQFF. The CDR3 DNA reads TGTGCCTGGGCCCCCAACAGCGGGGTTGATGAGCAGTTCTTC.